The 27 T cell receptor beta chains listed next were all sequenced from one sample in a study of blood T cell repertoires in COVID-19. The assay was immunoSEQ multiplex PCR, and TCRdb's table has in-frame clones only and misses some. The repertoire includes 240,000 or so clones, more than 70% of them detected once, and about 2.1% sits in the top ten. The sequenced sample was PBMCs or T cells enriched from blood (not recorded which). These receptor sequences come from a woman between 50 and 59 years old who had recovered from COVID-19.

The V gene is TRBV5-5, the J gene TRBJ1-5; the D is unclear. The length of the CDR3 is 13 residues. The V and J ends lost 1 base and 4 bases respectively, with 6 bases between them. CDR1 SGHKS and CDR2 YYEKEE come from the germline V gene (reference sequence). In nucleotides, the CDR3 is TGTGCCAGCAGCTTGTGGGAGAATCAGCCCCAGCATTTT. As protein: CASSLWENQPQHF. Filled out from reference TRBV5-5 and TRBJ1-5, the complete variable domain reads DAGVTQSPTHLIKTRGQQVTLRCSPISGHKSVSWYQQVLGQGPQFIFQYYEKEERGRGNFPDRFSARQFPNYSSELNVNALLLGDSALYLCASSLWENQPQHFGDGTRLSIL.

The chain joins TRBV2 to TRBJ1-2; maybe TRBD1 (5 bases). Trimming removed 7 bases at V and 4 bases at J, with 16 bases between. Germline assignment: CDR1 SNHLY and CDR2 FYNNEI. This CDR3 has 14 residues. The CDR3 is CASTVPGYSYGYTF. The CDR3 region has the DNA TGTGCCAGCACAGTTCCAGGGTACTCCTATGGCTACACCTTC.

V is TRBV15 and J is TRBJ1-5; D unresolved. Germline lookup yields CDR1 LNHNV and CDR2 YYDKDF (reference sequence). Trimming removed 1 base at V and 4 bases at J, with 11 bases between. The CDR3 sequence is 15 residues long. CDR3 residues: CATSRAYEGNQPQHF. CDR3 nucleotides: TGTGCCACCAGCAGAGCTTATGAGGGAAATCAGCCCCAGCATTTT.

The chain carries TRBV7-9 and TRBJ1-5, with D maybe TRBD1 (5 bases). CDR3 size: 13 residues. V was trimmed by 5 bases and J by 4 bases, leaving 9 bases between them. The germline V gene encodes CDR1 SEHNR and CDR2 FQNEAQ (reference sequence). The CDR3 sequence: CASSQDTNQPQHF. The CDR3 nucleotides read TGTGCCAGCAGCCAGGACACTAATCAGCCCCAGCATTTT.

The chain's CDR3 is CASSHLGGGSYNSPLHF. DNA for the CDR3: TGCGCCAGCAGCCACCTCGGGGGGGGTTCATATAATTCACCCCTCCACTTT. V and J are TRBV4-1 and TRBJ1-6, with D tentatively TRBD1 (5 bases). Germline V gene data show CDR1 as MGHRA and CDR2 as YSYEKL. V lost 3 bases and J 4 bases, leaving 16 bases between the germline ends. This CDR3 comprises 17 residues.

The rearrangement uses TRBV12-5 and TRBJ2-1; D perhaps matches TRBD2 (6 bases). Germline assignment: CDR1 LGHNT and CDR2 FRNRAP. V lost 7 bases, J lost 9 bases, and 19 bases lay in between. CDR3 size: 14 residues. The CDR3: CASVLLSGGSEQFF. The CDR3 nucleotides read TGTGCTAGTGTTCTCCTCTCTGGGGGGAGTGAGCAGTTCTTC. Complete variable domain (other parts from reference TRBV12-5 and TRBJ2-1): DARVTQTPRHKVTEMGQEVTMRCQPILGHNTVFWYRQTMMQGLELLAYFRNRAPLDDSGMPKDRFSAEMPDATLATLKIQPSEPRDSAVYFCASVLLSGGSEQFFGPGTRLTVL.

The J gene is TRBJ2-7, the V gene TRBV24-1, with D possibly TRBD1 on 6 matching bases. CDR3 length: 14 amino acids. Per germline, CDR1 KGHDR and CDR2 SFDVKD. V shed 5 bases and J shed 5 bases, with 15 bases lying between them. CDR3 in DNA: TGTGCCACCAGTGCTTGGGACACCGGGGACGAGCAGTACTTC. As protein: CATSAWDTGDEQYF.

The gene calls are TRBV5-5 and TRBJ1-3; possibly TRBD1 for D (6 bases). Trimming shortened V by 0 bases and J by 3 bases, and 13 bases separated the two germline ends. This CDR3 is built from 16 residues. The germline gives CDR1 SGHKS, CDR2 YYEKEE (reference sequence). The CDR3 DNA sequence: TGTGCCAGCAGCTTGGTGGGGGCTGCCCTTGGAAACACCATATATTTT. It is translated as CASSLVGAALGNTIYF. Full variable domain (rest looked up from reference TRBV5-5 and TRBJ1-3): DAGVTQSPTHLIKTRGQQVTLRCSPISGHKSVSWYQQVLGQGPQFIFQYYEKEERGRGNFPDRFSARQFPNYSSELNVNALLLGDSALYLCASSLVGAALGNTIYFGEGSWLTVV.

A few counts support this clone. The chain recombines TRBV10-1 with TRBJ2-1, with 7 positions matching TRBD2. The CDR3 length is 16 residues. CDR1 and CDR2 (germline): WNHNN, SYGVQD (reference sequence). J gave up 1 base and V 6 bases, and 9 bases lay outside the gene matches. CDR3 protein: CASSASGDPSYNEQFF. The CDR3 DNA is TGCGCCAGCAGCGCCAGCGGGGACCCTTCCTACAATGAGCAGTTCTTC.

The chain links TRBV14 to TRBJ1-6; TRBD1 matches 9 bases. The CDR3 consists of 15 residues. Losses at the gene ends were 4 bases for V and 7 bases for J; bases not matched to a gene: 5. CDR1 is SGHDN and CDR2 is FVKESK in the germline V gene. The CDR3 loop reads CASSLTGGRNSPLHF. The CDR3 coding sequence is TGTGCCAGCAGCCTGACAGGGGGTCGGAATTCACCCCTCCACTTT.

The rearrangement uses TRBV10-1 and TRBJ2-1, with TRBD2 identical over 9 bases. Trimming at V came to 2 bases and at J to 4 bases, leaving 0 bases not matched to a gene. The germline V gene has CDR1 WNHNN and CDR2 SYGVQD (reference sequence). This CDR3 spans 14 amino acids. CDR3 in DNA: TGCGCCAGCAGTGAGCTAGCGGGGTACAATGAGCAGTTCTTC. Translating it yields CASSELAGYNEQFF.

This clone was observed a single time. This rearrangement joins TRBV11-2 to TRBJ1-4; D possibly corresponds to TRBD1 (5 bases). The CDR3 consists of 15 residues. Trimming took 5 bases from V and 4 from J, leaving 14 bases between them. CDR1 and CDR2 from the germline V gene are SGHAT and FQNNGV. DNA for the CDR3: TGTGCCAGCAGCACTAGCGGGGGGATTAATGAAAAACTGTTTTTT. Its protein is CASSTSGGINEKLFF.

CDR3 nucleotide sequence: TGTGCCAGCAGCCAGACTGGGACAGGGTCCTATGGCTACACCTTC. Encoded protein: CASSQTGTGSYGYTF. The genes are TRBV6-5 and TRBJ1-2; 9 bases are a match to TRBD1. Unmatched junction bases numbered 9, after V lost 6 bases and J lost 4 bases. The CDR3 runs 15 residues. Germline CDR1 MNHEY, CDR2 SVGAGI.

For this clone: At one of its ends the junction is not consistent with the germline gene, which may arise from a read error. The rearrangement joins TRBV15 to TRBJ2-5; TRBD1 might be the D (7 bases). CDR1 is LNHNV, CDR2 YYDKDF, per germline (reference sequence). The CDR3 totals 15 residues. The CDR3 reads CATSSPRGAQVTQYF. The CDR3 nucleotides read TGTGCCACCAGCAGCCCCAGGGGGGCCCAAGTGACCCAGTACTTC.

The V gene is TRBV7-9, the J gene TRBJ1-2; D might be TRBD1 (5 bases). Germline loops: CDR1 SEHNR, CDR2 FQNEAQ (reference sequence). The V gene lost 5 bases and the J gene lost 7 bases, with 17 bases spanning the gap. CDR3 length: 14 residues. CDR3 amino acids: CASSLTGFGSGYTF. The CDR3, as DNA: TGTGCCAGCAGCCTCACAGGATTCGGGTCTGGCTACACCTTC.

The chain links TRBV4-1 to TRBJ1-1, with a possible D match to TRBD1 (5 bases). V dropped 0 bases and J dropped 5 bases, with 19 bases sitting between them. The CDR3 consists of 17 residues. Germline V gene data show CDR1 as MGHRA and CDR2 as YSYEKL. The CDR3 coding sequence is TGCGCCAGCAGCCAAGAGTTGGGGGAGGGCCCGAGAACTGAAGCTTTCTTT. This sequence encodes CASSQELGEGPRTEAFF.

The chain is built from TRBV4-1 and TRBJ2-5; no definite D call. Trimming removed 3 bases from V and 5 bases from J, with 10 bases in between. Per the germline V gene, CDR1 is MGHRA and CDR2 is YSYEKL. The CDR3 totals 13 residues. The CDR3 bases are TGCGCCAGCAGCCAGAGTGTGTCGGAGACCCAGTACTTC. The encoded protein is CASSQSVSETQYF.

This clone has just one count. This chain joins TRBV2 and TRBJ1-4, with a possible D match to TRBD1 (6 bases). Germline V gene sequence: CDR1 SNHLY, CDR2 FYNNEI. V was shortened by 5 bases and J by 2 bases, with 9 bases between the two germline ends. The CDR3 runs to 14 residues. The CDR3 DNA sequence: TGTGCCAGCAGTTGGACAGCCACTAATGAAAAACTGTTTTTT. It specifies CASSWTATNEKLFF.

This rearrangement joins TRBV6-1 to TRBJ1-1; 7 bases line up with TRBD1. The V and J ends lost 1 base and 7 bases, in that order; junction bases with no gene match: 3. CDR3 length: 13 amino acids. Germline V gene lookup returns CDR1 MNHNS and CDR2 SASEGT. CDR3 sequence (DNA): TGTGCCAGCAGTGAAGAGAGGGACAGTGAAGCTTTCTTT. This translates into CASSEERDSEAFF.

The chain is built from TRBV19 and TRBJ1-2, with D possibly matching TRBD1 (6 bases). The CDR3 totals 13 residues. Trimming shortened V by 3 bases and J by 8 bases, and 13 bases separated the two germline ends. Germline V gene lookup returns CDR1 LNHDA and CDR2 SQIVND (reference sequence). The CDR3 nucleotides are TGTGCCAGTAGTATCCAGGGGTGGTGGGGCTACACCTTC. It codes for CASSIQGWWGYTF. Full variable domain (rest looked up from reference TRBV19 and TRBJ1-2): DGGITQSPKYLFRKEGQNVTLSCEQNLNHDAMYWYRQDPGQGLRLIYYSQIVNDFQKGDIAEGYSVSREKKESFPLTVTSAQKNPTAFYLCASSIQGWWGYTFGSGTRLTVV.

The chain links TRBV7-9 to TRBJ2-7; possible D gene TRBD1, 6 bases. The CDR3 is 13 residues long. V was clipped by 0 bases and J by 5 bases, with 8 bases between them. The germline gives CDR1 SEHNR, CDR2 FQNEAQ (reference sequence). The CDR3 protein is CASSLARGNEQYF. The DNA of the CDR3 is TGTGCCAGCAGCTTAGCGAGGGGGAACGAGCAGTACTTC.

The chain combines TRBV7-2 with TRBJ1-5, with 7 bases lining up with TRBD1. The V gene end was trimmed by 5 bases and the J gene end by 4 bases; junction bases not matched to a gene: 11. Germline CDR1 is SGHTA and CDR2 is FQGNSA. This CDR3 is built from 16 residues. Written as DNA, the CDR3 is TGTGCCAGCAGCGAGGGGGCCTTGAGGGGGAATCAGCCCCAGCATTTT. This codes for CASSEGALRGNQPQHF.

The rearrangement links TRBV6-5 to TRBJ1-4; 8 nucleotides align to TRBD1. Looked up from germline, CDR1 is MNHEY and CDR2 is SVGAGI. This CDR3 spans 14 amino acids. With 6 bases clipped from V and 3 bases from J, the junction kept 3 bases outside the gene matches. The CDR3 nucleotides are TGTGCCAGCAGGGGACAGGCAGCTAATGAAAAACTGTTTTTT. It translates to CASRGQAANEKLFF.

The chain uses TRBV6-5 and TRBJ1-1, with a weak D call TRBD1 (5 bases). The germline V gene has CDR1 MNHEY and CDR2 SVGAGI. Trimming took off 6 bases at V and 0 bases at J, with 5 bases between the two ends. This CDR3 has 12 amino acids. In DNA form, the CDR3 reads TGTGCCAGCAGCAGGGTGAACACTGAAGCTTTCTTT. Amino acid sequence: CASSRVNTEAFF.

This clone was detected only a few times. At one end the junction does not follow the germline gene, possibly because of a read error. The gene calls are TRBV7-7 and TRBJ2-1; 11 bases agree with TRBD2. Germline loops: CDR1 SSHAT, CDR2 FNYEAQ (reference sequence). This CDR3 region has 17 residues. DNA of the CDR3: TGTGCTAGCAGCCCGTCATTGATTAGCGGGGGGGCCAGTGAGCAGTTCTTC. It translates to CASSPSLISGGASEQFF.

This chain joins TRBV9 and TRBJ2-3; no definite D call. Trimming took 2 bases from V and 1 from J, leaving 5 bases between them. Germline CDR1 reads SGDLS; CDR2 reads YYNGEE. The CDR3 has 13 residues. Written as DNA, the CDR3 is TGTGCCAGCAGCGTCCAGGGCACAGATACGCAGTATTTT. It yields the protein CASSVQGTDTQYF.

The rearrangement uses TRBV5-1 and TRBJ2-7; D is ambiguous. CDR1 and CDR2 (germline): SGHRS, YFSETQ. V shed 0 bases and J shed 2 bases, with 9 bases lying between them. The length of the CDR3 is 14 residues. CDR3 region: CASSLGSPTYEQYF. CDR3 coding DNA: TGCGCCAGCAGCTTGGGAAGCCCCACCTACGAGCAGTACTTC. The full variable domain, with the rest looked up from reference TRBV5-1 and TRBJ2-7, is KAGVTQTPRYLIKTRGQQVTLSCSPISGHRSVSWYQQTPGQGLQFLFEYFSETQRNKGNFPGRFSGRQFSNSRSEMNVSTLELGDSALYLCASSLGSPTYEQYFGPGTRLTVT.